This TCR beta chain was identified in a study of blood T cell repertoires in COVID-19. For the study at large: COVID-19 samples from acute and convalescent phases originated in the United States, Italy and Spain.

The CDR3 spans 16 residues. The germline V gene has CDR1 MNHEY and CDR2 SMNVEV (reference sequence). The ends lost 1 base at V and 3 bases at J; junction bases unmatched: 5. Assay used: immunoSEQ multiplex PCR; TCRdb lists only in-frame clones, some missing. The sample includes hundreds of thousands of clones, 87% of them seen just once. J is TRBJ1-2 and V is TRBV27; 10 bases are shared with TRBD1. Sequenced: peripheral blood. The clonotype comes from a woman aged 45-65 years who had recovered from COVID-19. CDR3 DNA sequence: TGTGCCAGCAGTTTATTGCGACAGGGGGCTGACTATGGCTACACCTTC. Protein product: CASSLLRQGADYGYTF.